These T cell receptor beta chains were read from a single sample in a study of cytomegalovirus exposure and HLA in healthy donors. Clones were sequenced by immunoSEQ multiplex PCR, and TCRdb holds only the in-frame ones, with some missing. Of approximately 150,000 clones in the sample, 68% were seen once. Sequencing input: PBMCs. These receptors originate from a man between 45 and 60 years old in good health and CMV-seronegative. The CDR3 runs from the conserved cysteine through the conserved F or W. The order of the fields is V gene, J gene, clone size, D gene, CDR3 DNA, CDR3 protein. The D gene is left open where the match is weak. A row's size may be missing; if present it is once, few, many or a size class.

TRBV4-1	TRBJ1-2	.	.	TGCGCCAGCAGCCCACAGGGAGAGGCATGGGGCTACACCTTC	CASSPQGEAWGYTF
TRBV5-4	TRBJ1-1	.	TRBD1	TGTGCCAGCACCTGGGGGGGACAGGGTCTAAGGAACACTGAAGCTTTCTTT	CASTWGGQGLRNTEAFF
TRBV28	TRBJ1-2	few	.	TGTGCCAGCAGTTTATTCGGGGGGCGGGCTGGGTATGGCTACACCTTC	CASSLFGGRAGYGYTF
TRBV4-2	TRBJ1-1	.	.	TGTGCCAGCAGAGCGCAGGGCGACACTGAAGCTTTCTTT	CASRAQGDTEAFF
TRBV11-2	TRBJ2-7	.	.	TGTGCCAGCAGCTTAGGTCTGGAGCAGTACTTC	CASSLGLEQYF
TRBV29-1	TRBJ2-1	.	TRBD2	TGCAGCGTGGGTCTGGTAGCGGGGGCCGCCTACAATGAGCAGTTCTTC	CSVGLVAGAAYNEQFF
TRBV19	TRBJ1-2	.	TRBD1	TGTGCCAGTAGTATAGGACAGGGATTTGGCTACACCTTC	CASSIGQGFGYTF
TRBV6-5	TRBJ2-7	few	TRBD1	TGTGCCAGCAGTTCCTCCGGGACAGAGTCGTACGAGCAGTACTTC	CASSSSGTESYEQYF
TRBV7-2	TRBJ1-5	.	TRBD1	TGTGCCAGCAGTCTTAGTATGACAGGGGGCCATCGGCCCCAGCATTTT	CASSLSMTGGHRPQHF
TRBV7-9	TRBJ2-7	.	TRBD1	TGTGCCAGCAGCCTCTTTTCGACAGGGGGTCACGAGCAGTACTTC	CASSLFSTGGHEQYF
TRBV19	TRBJ1-1	.	TRBD1	TGTGCCAGTAGTATAGCAGGGGGAGGTACTGAAGCTTTCTTT	CASSIAGGGTEAFF
TRBV7-2	TRBJ1-6	.	.	TGTGCCAGCAGACATTCCGGGTATAATTCACCCCTCCACTTT	CASRHSGYNSPLHF
TRBV7-9	TRBJ2-1	once	.	TGTGCCAGCAGCGTCACTAGCTTAAGCTACAATGAGCAGTTCTTC	CASSVTSLSYNEQFF
TRBV27	TRBJ2-7	.	TRBD2	TGTGCCAGCAGTTTGTTTCGGGGGGGAGGAGAGCAGTACTTC	CASSLFRGGGEQYF
TRBV7-2	TRBJ2-3	.	TRBD2	TGTGCCAGCAGCTTAGATCGCCTAGCGGGGGATACGCAGTATTTT	CASSLDRLAGDTQYF
TRBV11-2	TRBJ1-6	.	.	TGTGCCAGCAGCTTAGTGACAGATCCATCACCCCTCCACTTT	CASSLVTDPSPLHF